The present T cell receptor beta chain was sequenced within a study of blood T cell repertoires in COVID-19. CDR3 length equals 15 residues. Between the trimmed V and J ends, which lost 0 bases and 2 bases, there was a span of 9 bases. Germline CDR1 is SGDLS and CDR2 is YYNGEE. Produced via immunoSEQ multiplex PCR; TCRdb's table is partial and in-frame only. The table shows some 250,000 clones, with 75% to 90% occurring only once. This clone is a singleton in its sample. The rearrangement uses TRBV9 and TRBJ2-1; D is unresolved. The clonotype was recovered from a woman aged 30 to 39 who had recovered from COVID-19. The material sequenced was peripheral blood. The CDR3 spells CASSVDVSPYNEQFF. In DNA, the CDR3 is TGTGCCAGCAGCGTAGATGTCTCCCCCTACAATGAGCAGTTCTTC.